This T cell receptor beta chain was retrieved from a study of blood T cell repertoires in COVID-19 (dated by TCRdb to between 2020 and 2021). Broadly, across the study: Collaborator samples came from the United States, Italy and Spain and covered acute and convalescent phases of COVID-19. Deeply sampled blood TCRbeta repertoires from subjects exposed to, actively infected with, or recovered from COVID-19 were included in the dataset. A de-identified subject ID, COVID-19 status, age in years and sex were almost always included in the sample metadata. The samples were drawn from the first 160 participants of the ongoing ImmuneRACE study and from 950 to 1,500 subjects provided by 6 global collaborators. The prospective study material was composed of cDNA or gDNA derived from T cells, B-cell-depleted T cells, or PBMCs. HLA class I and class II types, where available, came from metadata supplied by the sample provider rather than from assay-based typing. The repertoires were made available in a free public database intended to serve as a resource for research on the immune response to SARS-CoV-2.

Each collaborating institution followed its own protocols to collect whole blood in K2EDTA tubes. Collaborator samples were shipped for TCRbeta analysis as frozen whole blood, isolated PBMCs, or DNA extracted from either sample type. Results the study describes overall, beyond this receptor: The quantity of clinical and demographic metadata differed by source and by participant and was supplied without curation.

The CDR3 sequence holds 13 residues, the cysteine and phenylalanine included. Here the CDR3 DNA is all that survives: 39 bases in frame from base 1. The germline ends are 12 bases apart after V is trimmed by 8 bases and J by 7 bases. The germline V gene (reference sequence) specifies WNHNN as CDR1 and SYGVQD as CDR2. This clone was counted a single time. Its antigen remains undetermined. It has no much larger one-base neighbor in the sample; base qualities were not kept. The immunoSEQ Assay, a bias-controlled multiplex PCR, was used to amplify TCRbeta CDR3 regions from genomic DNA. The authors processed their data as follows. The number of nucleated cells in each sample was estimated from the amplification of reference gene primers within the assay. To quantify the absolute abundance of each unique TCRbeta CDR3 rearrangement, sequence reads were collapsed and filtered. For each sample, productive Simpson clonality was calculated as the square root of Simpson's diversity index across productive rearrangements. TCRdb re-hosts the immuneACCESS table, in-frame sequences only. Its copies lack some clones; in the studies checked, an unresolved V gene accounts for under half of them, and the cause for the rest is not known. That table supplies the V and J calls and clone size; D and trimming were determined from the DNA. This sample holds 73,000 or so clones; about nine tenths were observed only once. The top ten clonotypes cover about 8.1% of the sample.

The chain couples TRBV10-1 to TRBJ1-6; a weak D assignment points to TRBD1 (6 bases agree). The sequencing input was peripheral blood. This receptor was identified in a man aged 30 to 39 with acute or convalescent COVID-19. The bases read TGCGCCAGCTCCTCGCAGGGGAATTCACCCCTCCACTTT. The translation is CASSSQGNSPLHF.